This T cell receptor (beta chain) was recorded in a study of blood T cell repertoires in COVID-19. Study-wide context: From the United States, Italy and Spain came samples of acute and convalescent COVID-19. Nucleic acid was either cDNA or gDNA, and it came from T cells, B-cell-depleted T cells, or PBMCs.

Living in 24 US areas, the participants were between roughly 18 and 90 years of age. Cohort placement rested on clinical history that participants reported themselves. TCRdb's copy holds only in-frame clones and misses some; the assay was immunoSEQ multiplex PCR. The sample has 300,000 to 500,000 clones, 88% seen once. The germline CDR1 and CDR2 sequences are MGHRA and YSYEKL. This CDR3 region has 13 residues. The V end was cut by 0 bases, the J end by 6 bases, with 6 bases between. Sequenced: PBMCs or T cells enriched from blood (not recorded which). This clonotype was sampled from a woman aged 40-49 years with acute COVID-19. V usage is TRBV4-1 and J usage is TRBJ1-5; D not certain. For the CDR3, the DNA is TGCGCCAGCAGCCAAGATAGAGGTCAGCCCCAGCATTTT. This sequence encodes CASSQDRGQPQHF.